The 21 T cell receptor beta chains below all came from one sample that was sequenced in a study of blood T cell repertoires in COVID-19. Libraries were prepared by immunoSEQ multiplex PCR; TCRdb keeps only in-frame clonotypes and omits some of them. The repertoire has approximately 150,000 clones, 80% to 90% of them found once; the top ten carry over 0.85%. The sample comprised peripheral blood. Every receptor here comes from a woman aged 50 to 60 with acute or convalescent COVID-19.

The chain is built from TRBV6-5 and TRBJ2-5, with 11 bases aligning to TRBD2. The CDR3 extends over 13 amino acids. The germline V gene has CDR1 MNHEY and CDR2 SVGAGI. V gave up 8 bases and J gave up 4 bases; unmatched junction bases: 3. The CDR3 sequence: CASLGLAGETQYF. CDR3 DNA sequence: TGTGCCAGCCTAGGACTAGCGGGAGAGACCCAGTACTTC.

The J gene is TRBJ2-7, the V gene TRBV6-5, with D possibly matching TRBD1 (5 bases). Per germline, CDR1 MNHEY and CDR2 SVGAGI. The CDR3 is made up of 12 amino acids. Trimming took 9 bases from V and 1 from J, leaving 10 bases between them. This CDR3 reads CASDSFSYEQYF. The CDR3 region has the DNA TGTGCCAGTGACAGCTTTTCCTACGAGCAGTACTTC.

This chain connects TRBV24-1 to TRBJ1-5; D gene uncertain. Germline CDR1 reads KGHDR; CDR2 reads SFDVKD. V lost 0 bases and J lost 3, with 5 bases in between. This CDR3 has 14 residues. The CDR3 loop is CATSDLSVNQPQHF. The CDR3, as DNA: TGTGCCACCAGTGATTTGTCCGTCAATCAGCCCCAGCATTTT.

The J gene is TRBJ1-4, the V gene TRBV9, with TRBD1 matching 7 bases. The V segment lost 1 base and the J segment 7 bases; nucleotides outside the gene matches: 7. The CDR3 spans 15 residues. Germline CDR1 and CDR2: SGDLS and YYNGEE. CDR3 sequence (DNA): TGTGCCAGCAGCGTAAAAGGGGGCGCGGGTGAAAAACTGTTTTTT. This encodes CASSVKGGAGEKLFF.

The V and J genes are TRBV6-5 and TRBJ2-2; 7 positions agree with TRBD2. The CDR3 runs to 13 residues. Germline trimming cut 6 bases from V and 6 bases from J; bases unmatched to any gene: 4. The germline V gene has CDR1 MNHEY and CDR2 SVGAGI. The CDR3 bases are TGTGCCAGCAGCGCACTAGCGTCCGGGGAGCTGTTTTTT. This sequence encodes CASSALASGELFF.

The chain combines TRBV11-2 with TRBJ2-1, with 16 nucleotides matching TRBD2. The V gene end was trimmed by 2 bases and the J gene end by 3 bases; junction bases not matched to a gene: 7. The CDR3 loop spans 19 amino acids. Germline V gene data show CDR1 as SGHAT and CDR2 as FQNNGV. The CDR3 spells CASSLTGTSGRAIYNEQFF. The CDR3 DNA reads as TGTGCCAGCAGCTTAACCGGGACTAGCGGGAGGGCCATCTACAATGAGCAGTTCTTC.

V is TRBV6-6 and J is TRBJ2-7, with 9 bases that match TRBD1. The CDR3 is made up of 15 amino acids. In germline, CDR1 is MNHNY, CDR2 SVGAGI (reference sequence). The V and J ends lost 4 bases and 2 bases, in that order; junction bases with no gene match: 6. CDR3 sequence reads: CASSWGGQGAYEQYF. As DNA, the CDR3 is TGTGCCAGCAGTTGGGGGGGACAGGGTGCCTACGAGCAGTACTTC.

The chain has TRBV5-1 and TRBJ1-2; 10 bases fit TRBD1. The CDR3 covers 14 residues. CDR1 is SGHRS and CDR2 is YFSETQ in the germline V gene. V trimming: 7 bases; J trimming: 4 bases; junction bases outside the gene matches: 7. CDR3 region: CASRDRGKGYGYTF. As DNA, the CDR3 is TGCGCCAGCCGGGACAGGGGTAAAGGCTATGGCTACACCTTC.

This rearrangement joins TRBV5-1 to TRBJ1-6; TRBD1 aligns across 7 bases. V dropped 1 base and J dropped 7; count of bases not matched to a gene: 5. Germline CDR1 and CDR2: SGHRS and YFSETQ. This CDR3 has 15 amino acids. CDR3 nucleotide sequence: TGCGCCAGCAGCTTGAGGACAGGAGACAATTCACCCCTCCACTTT. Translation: CASSLRTGDNSPLHF.

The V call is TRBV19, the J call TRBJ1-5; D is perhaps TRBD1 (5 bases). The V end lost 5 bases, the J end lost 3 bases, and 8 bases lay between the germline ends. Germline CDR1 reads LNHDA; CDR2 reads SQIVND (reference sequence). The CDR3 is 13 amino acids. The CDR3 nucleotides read TGTGCCAGTAGTCCAGGGTACAATCAGCCCCAGCATTTT. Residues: CASSPGYNQPQHF.

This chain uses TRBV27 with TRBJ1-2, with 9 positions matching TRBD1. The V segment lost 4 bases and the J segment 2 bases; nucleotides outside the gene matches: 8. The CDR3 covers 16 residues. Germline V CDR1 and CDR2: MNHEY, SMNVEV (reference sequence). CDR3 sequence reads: CASSSFGQGPNYGYTF. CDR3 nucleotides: TGTGCCAGCAGTTCCTTCGGACAGGGGCCCAACTATGGCTACACCTTC.

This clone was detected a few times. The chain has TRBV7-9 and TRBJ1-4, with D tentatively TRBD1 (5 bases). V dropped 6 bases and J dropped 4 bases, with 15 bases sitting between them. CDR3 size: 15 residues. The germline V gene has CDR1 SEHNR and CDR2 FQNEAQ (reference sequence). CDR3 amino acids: CASRTEGPYNEKLFF. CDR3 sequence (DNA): TGTGCCAGCAGGACGGAGGGGCCCTATAATGAAAAACTGTTTTTT.

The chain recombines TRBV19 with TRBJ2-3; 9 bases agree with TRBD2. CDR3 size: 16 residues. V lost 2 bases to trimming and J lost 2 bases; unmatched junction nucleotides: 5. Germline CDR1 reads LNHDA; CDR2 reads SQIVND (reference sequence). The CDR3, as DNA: TGTGCCAGTAGTATATGGACTAGCGCGATCACAGATACGCAGTATTTT. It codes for CASSIWTSAITDTQYF.

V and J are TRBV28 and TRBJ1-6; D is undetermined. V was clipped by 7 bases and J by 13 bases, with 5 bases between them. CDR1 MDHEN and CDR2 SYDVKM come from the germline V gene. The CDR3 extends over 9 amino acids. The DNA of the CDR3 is TGTGCCAGCACCCCTCCCCTCCACTTT. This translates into CASTPPLHF.

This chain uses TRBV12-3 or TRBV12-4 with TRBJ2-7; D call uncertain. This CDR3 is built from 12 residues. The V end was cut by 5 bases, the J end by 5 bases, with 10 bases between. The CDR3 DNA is TGTGCCAGCAGTCTTGGGCGTGACGAGCAGTACTTC. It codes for CASSLGRDEQYF.

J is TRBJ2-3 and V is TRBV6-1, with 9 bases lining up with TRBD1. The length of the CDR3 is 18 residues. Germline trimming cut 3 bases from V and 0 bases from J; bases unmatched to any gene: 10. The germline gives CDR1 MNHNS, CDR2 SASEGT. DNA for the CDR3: TGTGCCAGCAGTGACCTCCGGGACAGGGTCTCTAGCACAGATACGCAGTATTTT. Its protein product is CASSDLRDRVSSTDTQYF.

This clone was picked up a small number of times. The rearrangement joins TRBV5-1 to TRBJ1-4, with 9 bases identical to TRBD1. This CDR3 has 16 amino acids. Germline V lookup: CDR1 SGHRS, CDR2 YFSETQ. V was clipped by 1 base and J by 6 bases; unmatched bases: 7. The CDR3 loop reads CASSLNSGTGYEKLFF. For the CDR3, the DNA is TGCGCCAGCAGCTTGAATTCCGGGACAGGGTATGAAAAACTGTTTTTT.

Written as DNA, the CDR3 is TGTGCCAGCAGCCCCATCGGGACAGGGAACACTGAAGCTTTCTTT. Translated, it gives CASSPIGTGNTEAFF. The chain recombines TRBV11-2 with TRBJ1-1; 8 bases line up with TRBD1. Germline CDR1 is SGHAT and CDR2 is FQNNGV. The J segment lost 1 base and the V segment lost 5 bases, leaving 6 bases of the junction unmatched. The CDR3 contains 15 residues.

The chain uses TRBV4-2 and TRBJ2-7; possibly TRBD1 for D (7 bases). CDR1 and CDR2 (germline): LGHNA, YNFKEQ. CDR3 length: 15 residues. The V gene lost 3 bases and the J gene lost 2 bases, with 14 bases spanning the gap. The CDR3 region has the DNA TGTGCCAGCAGCCAGGGGCAGGGGGGCCCCTACGAGCAGTACTTC. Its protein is CASSQGQGGPYEQYF.

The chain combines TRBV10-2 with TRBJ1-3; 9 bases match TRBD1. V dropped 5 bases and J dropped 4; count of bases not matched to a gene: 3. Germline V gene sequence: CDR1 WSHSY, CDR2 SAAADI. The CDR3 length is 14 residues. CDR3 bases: TGCGCCAGCAGTAACAGGGGGCAGGGAAACACCATATATTTT. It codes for CASSNRGQGNTIYF.

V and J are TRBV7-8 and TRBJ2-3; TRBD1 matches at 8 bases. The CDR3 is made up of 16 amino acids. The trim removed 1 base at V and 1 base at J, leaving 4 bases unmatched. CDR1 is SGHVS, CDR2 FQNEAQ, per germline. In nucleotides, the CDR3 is TGTGCCAGCAGCTTAGTACAGGGGGTGGGCACAGATACGCAGTATTTT. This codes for CASSLVQGVGTDTQYF.